This TCR beta chain came from a study of T cells in Graves' hyperthyroidism and ophthalmopathy. Study summary: The authors collected peripheral blood at initial diagnosis, before any treatment.

The V segment lost 1 base and the J segment 10 bases; nucleotides outside the gene matches: 10. Germline V gene sequence: CDR1 LGHNA, CDR2 YSLEER. CDR3 size: 15 residues. For this clonotype: As yet, its antigen is unknown.

Amplified TCR beta CDR3 regions derived from RNA transcripts. RT-PCR in the first round (using the HTBI primer set) targeted the TCR CDR3. TCRdb re-derived calls from the multiplex PCR reads in MiXCR, one entry per CDR3 protein. The sample records a few hundred thousand distinct CDR3 sequences, 17% being singletons. Diagnoses rested on clinical symptoms, serum thyroxine and TRAb, thyroid ultrasound and orbital computed tomography. Whole-study findings and limits: Most expanded thyroid clonotypes above 0.001 also appeared in blood.

The chain links TRBV4-3 to TRBJ1-1, with TRBD1 identical over 9 bases. The sequencing sample was made of blood. This TCR came from a woman aged 18-35 years with Graves' ophthalmopathy. The CDR3 protein is CASSQARTGALVAFF. Written as DNA, the CDR3 is TGCGCCAGCAGCCAAGCCAGGACAGGGGCTTTGGTAGCTTTCTTT.